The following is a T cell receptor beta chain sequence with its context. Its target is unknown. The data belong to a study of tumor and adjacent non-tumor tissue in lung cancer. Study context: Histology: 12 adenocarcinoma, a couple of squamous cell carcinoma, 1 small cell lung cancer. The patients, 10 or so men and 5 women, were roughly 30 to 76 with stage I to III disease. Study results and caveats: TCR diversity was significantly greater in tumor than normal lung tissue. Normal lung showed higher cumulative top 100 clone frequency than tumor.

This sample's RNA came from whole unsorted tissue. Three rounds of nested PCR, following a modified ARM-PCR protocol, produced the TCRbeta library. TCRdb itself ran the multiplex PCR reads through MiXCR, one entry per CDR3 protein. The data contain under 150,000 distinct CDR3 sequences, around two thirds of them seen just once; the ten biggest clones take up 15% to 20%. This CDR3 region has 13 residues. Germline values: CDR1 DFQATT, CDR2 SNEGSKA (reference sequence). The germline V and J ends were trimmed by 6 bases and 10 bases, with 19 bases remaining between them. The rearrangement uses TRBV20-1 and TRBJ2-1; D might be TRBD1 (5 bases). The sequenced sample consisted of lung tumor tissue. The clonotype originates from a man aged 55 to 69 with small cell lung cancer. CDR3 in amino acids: CSARSRAVNEQFF. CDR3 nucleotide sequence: TGCAGTGCCCGTTCCAGGGCAGTCAACGAGCAGTTCTTC.